This entry lists 13 T cell receptor beta chains sequenced from one sample in a study of shared clonotypes between healthy human individuals. The method was immunoSEQ multiplex PCR; TCRdb's version includes in-frame clones alone and lacks a portion of them. The sample records about 2 million clones, less than 95% being singletons. The naive CD8 fraction comprised CD45RO-negative cells positively selected for CCR7 and excluded terminally differentiated effector memory CD45RA+ cells. Sample: naive CD8+ T cells sorted from blood. Source of these receptors: a man between 18 and 29 years old in good health.

The rearrangement uses TRBV10-2 and TRBJ2-2; no firm D call. Germline values: CDR1 WSHSY, CDR2 SAAADI. This CDR3 has 15 residues. Trimming left V 2 bases short and J 1 base short, with 8 bases between. This CDR3 reads CASSEGTGNTGELFF. In DNA, the CDR3 is TGCGCCAGCAGTGAGGGAACCGGGAACACCGGGGAGCTGTTTTTT.

This chain uses TRBV27 with TRBJ1-1; D unresolved. This CDR3 is built from 13 residues. CDR1 is MNHEY, CDR2 SMNVEV, per germline (reference sequence). V was trimmed by 4 bases and J by 4 bases, leaving 10 bases between them. The CDR3 spells CASSSLIGTEAFF. The CDR3 DNA is TGTGCCAGCAGTTCTCTTATAGGCACTGAAGCTTTCTTT.

V and J are TRBV25-1 and TRBJ2-5, with 7 bases identical to TRBD2. Germline CDR1 MGHDK, CDR2 SYGVNS. J was trimmed by 5 bases and V by 2 bases; bases with no gene match: 11. The CDR3 runs to 16 residues. The CDR3 DNA reads as TGTGCCAGCAGTGAAACCCGGTCTAGCGGAGGGGAGACCCAGTACTTC. Amino acids: CASSETRSSGGETQYF.

J is TRBJ2-7 and V is TRBV6-5, with D uncertain. The CDR3 totals 14 residues. Trimming stripped 0 bases from V and 6 bases from J, with 12 bases between. From germline, CDR1 is MNHEY and CDR2 SVGAGI. CDR3 loop: CASSYSGDSGEQYF. Written as DNA, the CDR3 is TGTGCCAGCAGTTACTCTGGGGATTCCGGCGAGCAGTACTTC.

V is TRBV5-8 and J is TRBJ2-2; 13 positions agree with TRBD2. The germline V gene encodes CDR1 SGHTS and CDR2 YDEGEE. Trimming took 1 base from V and 6 from J; bases not matched to a gene: 3. CDR3 length: 16 residues. The CDR3 loop reads CASSLTSGRAPGELFF. In DNA, the CDR3 is TGTGCCAGCAGCTTGACTAGCGGGAGGGCCCCCGGGGAGCTGTTTTTT.

V gene TRBV6-1 combines with J gene TRBJ1-1; a weak D match, TRBD1 (5 bases). The CDR3 spans 14 residues. The germline gives CDR1 MNHNS, CDR2 SASEGT. Deletions cut 4 bases from V and 3 bases from J, with 12 bases between. The CDR3: CASSGFRTHTEAFF. DNA of the CDR3: TGTGCCAGCAGTGGATTTAGGACACACACTGAAGCTTTCTTT.

The rearrangement uses TRBV30 and TRBJ2-7; 11 nucleotides match TRBD2. The trim removed 0 bases at V and 3 bases at J, leaving 4 bases unmatched. In germline, CDR1 is GTSNPN, CDR2 SVGIG (reference sequence). CDR3 length: 15 residues. The CDR3: CAWSVEGTSGYEQYF. In DNA, the CDR3 is TGTGCCTGGAGTGTAGAAGGGACTAGCGGCTACGAGCAGTACTTC. Using reference TRBV30 and TRBJ2-7 for the parts outside the CDR3, the full variable domain is SQTIHQWPATLVQPVGSPLSLECTVEGTSNPNLYWYRQAAGRGLQLLFYSVGIGQISSEVPQNLSASRPQDRQFILSSKKLLLSDSGFYLCAWSVEGTSGYEQYFGPGTRLTVT.

CDR3: CASSQDTGLGHNEQFF. CDR3 nucleotide sequence: TGCGCCAGCAGCCAAGATACGGGATTAGGGCACAATGAGCAGTTCTTC. The V gene is TRBV4-1, the J gene TRBJ2-1; TRBD2 might be the D (5 bases). Trimming removed 0 bases at V and 5 bases at J, with 14 bases between. Germline V lookup: CDR1 MGHRA, CDR2 YSYEKL. This CDR3 has 16 amino acids.

CDR3 DNA sequence: TGTGCCAGCAGGCCCCGGGACAGGGGGAGAGTGGGACCAAACAATCAGCCCCAGCATTTT. It yields the protein CASRPRDRGRVGPNNQPQHF. The chain has TRBV6-4 and TRBJ1-5; TRBD1 matches 11 bases. The trim removed 6 bases at V and 3 bases at J, leaving 19 bases unmatched. Germline CDR1 and CDR2: MRHNA and SNTAGT. The CDR3 spans 20 residues.

This chain uses TRBV4-1 with TRBJ1-3, with 7 bases identical to TRBD1. The ends lost 3 bases at V and 1 base at J; junction bases unmatched: 3. The CDR3 consists of 15 residues. Germline assignment: CDR1 MGHRA and CDR2 YSYEKL. The CDR3 loop is CASSQRQGSGNTIYF. As DNA, the CDR3 is TGCGCCAGCAGCCAGAGACAGGGTTCTGGAAACACCATATATTTT.

The rearrangement links TRBV18 to TRBJ2-2; tentatively, D is TRBD1 (5 bases). With 2 bases removed from V and 1 base from J, the gap between germline ends came to 5 bases. Germline lookup yields CDR1 KGHSH and CDR2 LQKENI. The CDR3 extends over 14 amino acids. CDR3 sequence reads: CASSPGQNTGELFF. The DNA for the CDR3 is TGTGCCAGCTCACCAGGACAGAACACCGGGGAGCTGTTTTTT.

The gene calls are TRBV6-1 and TRBJ2-1; perhaps TRBD1 as D (6 bases). This CDR3 has 13 amino acids. Per germline, CDR1 MNHNS and CDR2 SASEGT. V lost 5 bases, J lost 5 bases, and 10 bases lay in between. In DNA, the CDR3 is TGTGCCAGCAGTATGACAGGAAACAATGAGCAGTTCTTC. Translating gives CASSMTGNNEQFF.

The chain has TRBV11-2 and TRBJ2-5; TRBD1 is a possible D gene (7 bases). The CDR3 has 16 residues. Trimming removed 3 bases from V and 2 bases from J, with 16 bases in between. Germline CDR1 SGHAT, CDR2 FQNNGV. CDR3 residues: CASSFARRDSQETQYF. The CDR3 DNA follows: TGTGCCAGCAGCTTTGCCAGGAGGGACAGTCAAGAGACCCAGTACTTC.